Listed below are T cell receptor beta chains from one sample, sequenced in a study of shared clonotypes between healthy human individuals. Measured with immunoSEQ multiplex PCR; TCRdb has only the in-frame clones, and not every one. This repertoire shows roughly 1,500,000 clones, approximately 98.5% found once; its top ten account for about 0.4%. Material for sequencing was naive CD4+ T cells sorted from blood. These receptors originate from a young man in good health. Both conserved end residues are trimmed from each CDR3.

j_call v_call cdr3_aa
TRBJ2-7 TRBV27 ASSLYSPGSPGRAYEQY
TRBJ1-5 TRBV5-5 ASSRDSPNQPQH
TRBJ2-5 TRBV25-1 ASSDSKGQRQTQY
TRBJ2-1 TRBV9 ASSPGQVGEQF
TRBJ2-1 TRBV6-5 ATRAGYNEQF
TRBJ1-1 TRBV2 ASRDDGARATEAF
TRBJ2-7 TRBV28 ASSPTPGLAGFLYEQY
TRBJ2-2 TRBV10-1 ASSGQGTSNTGELF
TRBJ2-5 TRBV19 ASSIVKGVQETQY
TRBJ1-3 TRBV18 ASSPIMGAGNTIY
TRBJ1-5 TRBV27 ASRQQGRDQPQH
TRBJ2-5 TRBV7-2 ASSLVPTNLGETQY
TRBJ2-3 TRBV19 ATSTSGSTDTQY
TRBJ2-7 TRBV5-4 ASSLSGLAGGREQY
TRBJ2-7 TRBV5-1 ASTGTASYEQY
TRBJ2-1 TRBV4-3 ASSPIGQGLFSWDNEQF
TRBJ2-2 TRBV30 AWSVRAGGAGELF
TRBJ2-7 TRBV7-2 ASRLTARDATEQY
TRBJ2-1 TRBV7-2 ASSKQQGTSGNNEQF